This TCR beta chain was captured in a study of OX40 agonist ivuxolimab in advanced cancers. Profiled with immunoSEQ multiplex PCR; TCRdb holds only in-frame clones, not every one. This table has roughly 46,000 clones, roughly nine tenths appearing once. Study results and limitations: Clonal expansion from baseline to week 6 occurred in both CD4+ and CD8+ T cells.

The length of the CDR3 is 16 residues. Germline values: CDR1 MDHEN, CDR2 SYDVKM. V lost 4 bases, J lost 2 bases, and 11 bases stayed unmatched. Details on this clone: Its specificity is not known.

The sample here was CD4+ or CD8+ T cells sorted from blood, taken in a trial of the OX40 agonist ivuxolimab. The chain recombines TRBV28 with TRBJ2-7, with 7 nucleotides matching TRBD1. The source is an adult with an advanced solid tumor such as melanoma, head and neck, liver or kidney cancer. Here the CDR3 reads CASSSLTGSYPYEQYF. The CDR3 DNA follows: TGTGCCAGCAGTTCCCTGACAGGGTCGTACCCCTACGAGCAGTACTTC. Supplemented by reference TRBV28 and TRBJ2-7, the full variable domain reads DVKVTQSSRYLVKRTGEKVFLECVQDMDHENMFWYRQDPGLGLRLIYFSYDVKMKEKGDIPEGYSVSREKKERFSLILESASTNQTSMYLCASSSLTGSYPYEQYFGPGTRLTVT.